These T cell receptor beta chains were read from a single sample in a study of Tregs in tolerant kidney transplant recipients. TCRdb's table, derived via immunoSEQ multiplex PCR, lists solely in-frame clones and lacks some. The data show some 110,000 clones, roughly 92% seen once. The specimen was CD4+ T cells from blood. The receptors stem from a human donor in good health. The CDR3 runs from the conserved cysteine through the conserved F or W.

CDR3 length: 15; V gene: TRBV7-9; J gene: TRBJ2-7; CDR3 protein: CASSLIRGSSYEQYF
CDR3 length: 19; V gene: TRBV7-6; J gene: TRBJ2-5; CDR3 protein: CASSLIARTGTGGTETQYF
CDR3 length: 12; V gene: TRBV6-5; J gene: TRBJ1-2; CDR3 protein: CASSYGGGGYTF
CDR3 length: 14; V gene: TRBV7-3; J gene: TRBJ2-5; CDR3 protein: CASSFNGGQETQYF
CDR3 length: 18; V gene: TRBV9; J gene: TRBJ2-3; CDR3 protein: CASSVALSSTGGTDTQYF
CDR3 length: 15; V gene: TRBV4-2; J gene: TRBJ2-1; CDR3 protein: CASSQDPGLAGEQFF
CDR3 length: 17; V gene: TRBV9; J gene: TRBJ2-1; CDR3 protein: CASSVVLSGGNYNEQFF
CDR3 length: 13; V gene: TRBV5-4; J gene: TRBJ2-4; CDR3 protein: CASSLRQENIQYF
CDR3 length: 17; V gene: TRBV9; J gene: TRBJ2-5; CDR3 protein: CASSEGGLAGQQETQYF
CDR3 length: 14; V gene: TRBV5-1; J gene: TRBJ1-4; CDR3 protein: CASSQNSVNEKLFF
CDR3 length: 17; V gene: TRBV11-1; J gene: TRBJ2-2; CDR3 protein: CASSLPDRGVNTGELFF
CDR3 length: 14; V gene: TRBV29-1; J gene: TRBJ1-4; CDR3 protein: CSVVKGTGERKLFF
CDR3 length: 17; V gene: TRBV14; J gene: TRBJ2-3; CDR3 protein: CASSQQTSALSPHTQYF
CDR3 length: 15; V gene: TRBV6-5; J gene: TRBJ1-1; CDR3 protein: CASSWGTGRSTEAFF
CDR3 length: 14; V gene: TRBV5-1; J gene: TRBJ2-7; CDR3 protein: CASSLGTGRYEQYF
CDR3 length: 15; V gene: TRBV5-6; J gene: TRBJ1-3; CDR3 protein: CASSLGSGAATTIYF
CDR3 length: 18; V gene: TRBV5-4; J gene: TRBJ2-7; CDR3 protein: CAVQLIGEGLAGNYEQYF
CDR3 length: 14; V gene: TRBV21-1; J gene: TRBJ1-2; CDR3 protein: CASSRRQGSYGYTF
CDR3 length: 13; V gene: TRBV13; J gene: TRBJ1-2; CDR3 protein: CASSLLRGYGYTF
CDR3 length: 18; V gene: TRBV30; J gene: TRBJ1-1; CDR3 protein: CAWRGRLWRGRLNTEAFF
CDR3 length: 14; V gene: TRBV5-1; J gene: TRBJ2-4; CDR3 protein: CASSLPAGAGIQYF
CDR3 length: 15; V gene: TRBV6-6; J gene: TRBJ1-2; CDR3 protein: CASTIQGARHYGYTF
CDR3 length: 15; V gene: TRBV5-4; J gene: TRBJ2-7; CDR3 protein: CASSSSGSLSYEQYF
CDR3 length: 14; V gene: TRBV18; J gene: TRBJ2-7; CDR3 protein: CASSPSGPPSEQYF
CDR3 length: 15; V gene: TRBV5-1; J gene: TRBJ1-1; CDR3 protein: CASRPTGAWNTEAFF
CDR3 length: 16; V gene: TRBV5-1; J gene: TRBJ1-2; CDR3 protein: CASSSNPGQGAWGYTF
CDR3 length: 15; V gene: TRBV5-1; J gene: TRBJ2-7; CDR3 protein: CASSLRPGGSYEQYF
CDR3 length: 18; V gene: TRBV9; J gene: TRBJ1-2; CDR3 protein: CASSGHGNSALVSYGYTF
CDR3 length: 17; V gene: TRBV12-5; J gene: TRBJ1-5; CDR3 protein: CASGFGRLGTANQPQHF
CDR3 length: 14; V gene: TRBV6-4; J gene: TRBJ1-1; CDR3 protein: CASSDPEGYTEAFF
CDR3 length: 14; V gene: TRBV5-6; J gene: TRBJ2-7; CDR3 protein: CASSLVDRVDEQYF
CDR3 length: 13; V gene: TRBV7-9; J gene: TRBJ1-2; CDR3 protein: CASTLGTGYGYTF